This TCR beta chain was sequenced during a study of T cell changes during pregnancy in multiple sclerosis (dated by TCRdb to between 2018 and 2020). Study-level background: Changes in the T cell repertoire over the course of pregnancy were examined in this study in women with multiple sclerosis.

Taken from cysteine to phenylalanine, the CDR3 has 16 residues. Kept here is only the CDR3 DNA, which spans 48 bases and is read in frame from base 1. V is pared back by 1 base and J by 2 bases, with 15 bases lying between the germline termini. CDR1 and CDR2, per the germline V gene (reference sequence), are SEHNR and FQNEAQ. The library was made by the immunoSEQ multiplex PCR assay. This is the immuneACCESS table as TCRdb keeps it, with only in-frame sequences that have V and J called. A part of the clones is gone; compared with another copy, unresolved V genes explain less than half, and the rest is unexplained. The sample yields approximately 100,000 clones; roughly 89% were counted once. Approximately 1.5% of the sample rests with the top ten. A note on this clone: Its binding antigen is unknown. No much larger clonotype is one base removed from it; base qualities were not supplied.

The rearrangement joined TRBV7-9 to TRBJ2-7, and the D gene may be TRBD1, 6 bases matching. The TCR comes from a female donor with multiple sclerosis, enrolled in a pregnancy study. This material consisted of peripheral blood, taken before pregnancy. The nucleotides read TGTGCCAGCAGCTTAGAACCGGGACACCTCACCTACGAGCAGTACTTC. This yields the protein CASSLEPGHLTYEQYF. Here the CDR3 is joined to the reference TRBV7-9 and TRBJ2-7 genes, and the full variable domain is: DTGVSQNPRHKITKRGQNVTFRCDPISEHNRLYWYRQTLGQGPEFLTYFQNEAQLEKSRLLSDRFSAERPKGSFSTLEIQRTEQGDSAMYLCASSLEPGHLTYEQYFGPGTRLTVT.